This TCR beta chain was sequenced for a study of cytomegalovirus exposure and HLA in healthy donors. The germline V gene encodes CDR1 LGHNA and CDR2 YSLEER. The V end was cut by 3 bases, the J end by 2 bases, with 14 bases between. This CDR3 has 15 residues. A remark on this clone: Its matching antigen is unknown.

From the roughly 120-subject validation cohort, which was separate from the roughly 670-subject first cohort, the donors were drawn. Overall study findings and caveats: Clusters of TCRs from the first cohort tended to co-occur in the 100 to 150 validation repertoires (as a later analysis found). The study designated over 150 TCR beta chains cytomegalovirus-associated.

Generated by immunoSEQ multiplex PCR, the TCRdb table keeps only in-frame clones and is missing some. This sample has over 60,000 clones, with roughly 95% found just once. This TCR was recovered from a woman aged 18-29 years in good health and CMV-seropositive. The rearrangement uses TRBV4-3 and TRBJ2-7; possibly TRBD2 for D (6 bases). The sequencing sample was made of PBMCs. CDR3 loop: CASSQVSAGTYEQYF. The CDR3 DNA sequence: TGCGCCAGCAGCCAGGTTAGCGCGGGGACCTACGAGCAGTACTTC.